This TCR beta chain was obtained from a study of radiation and T cells in renal cell carcinoma. The time point here: blood 2 weeks post-SBRT. Treatment reported: 15 Gy SBRT to primary tumor, nephrectomy 4 weeks later. Radiation-treated patients gave blood at baseline, week 2 and week 4. The length of the CDR3 is 12 residues. Germline V CDR1 and CDR2: MNHEY, SVGAGI. The ends were cut back, 6 bases at V and 3 bases at J, with 9 bases in the middle. Some clones are missing from TCRdb's copy, which holds only in-frame ones; the method was immunoSEQ multiplex PCR. The top ten clones hold approximately 22% of a sample with tens of thousands of clones, approximately 86% of them seen once.

The sequencing used blood, collected from a patient whose treatment included radiotherapy and nephrectomy. V and J are TRBV6-5 and TRBJ2-7; D might be TRBD2 (5 bases). This receptor was taken from a woman in her forties or fifties with renal cell carcinoma. The CDR3 DNA follows: TGTGCCAGCAGCCGGACTGGCTACGAGCAGTACTTC. It is translated as CASSRTGYEQYF.